The present entry profiles one T cell receptor (beta chain) with its context. Its cognate antigen has yet to be identified. Base qualities were left out, and no much larger clone turns up one base away. Library construction relied on the immunoSEQ multiplex PCR assay. DNA from the CD4+ T cells that had been cultured and isolated underwent TCR beta CDR3 sequencing. In the paper's pipeline: Non-productive TCR sequences were removed and reads were trimmed to the CDR3 region, keeping CDR3s of at least 7 amino acids. The MANAFEST web app was used to identify antigen-specific clonotypes by comparing expansion in peptide wells with expansion in reference cultures. For clones to be considered positive, expansion at FDR<0.05 versus reference and all other wells, an odds ratio above 5, and a frequency above 0.1% in two replicate wells were required. A clonotype was called cross-reactive if it was significantly expanded both in SARS-CoV-2 spike wells and in at least one common cold coronavirus spike condition. CDR3 similarity was assessed by Levenshtein distance using the stringdist R package, and unrooted trees were constructed with ape in R 3.6.1. TCRdb mirrors the immuneACCESS table, restricted to in-frame sequences. Some clones are absent from its copies; in checked studies, under half trace to an unresolved V gene, and the reason for the others is unknown. V and J calls plus clone size are reproduced from that table; the DNA served to infer D and trimming. This sample lists some 56,000 clones; roughly three quarters were detected once. Together, the top ten hold 4.5% to 5.5% of the sample.

The sample belongs to a study of vaccination effects on CD4 cells after COVID-19 (dated by TCRdb to 2022 to 2024). At the level of the whole study: Two doses of either the BNT162b2 or the mRNA-1273 mRNA SARS-CoV-2 vaccine were administered to participants. The Oncomine TCR Beta short-read assay on an Illumina iSeq 100 was used to sequence cultures from other donors in the study. Pre-vaccine samples were drawn from a couple of convalescent patients 16 days and one week before the first dose, at 142 and 148 days after COVID-19 diagnosis. SARS-CoV-2 spike-specific CD4+ TCR repertoires from before and after mRNA vaccination were compared in COVID-19 convalescent patients and in infection-naive vaccine recipients. The full study included around nine COVID-19 convalescent patients and a handful of SARS-CoV-2-naive healthy vaccine recipients.

What the work shows at the level of the full study, not this receptor alone: In convalescent patients, the post-vaccine spike-reactive repertoire consisted mainly of new vaccine-induced clones, largely distinct from infection-induced clones. Clones induced by infection and clones induced by vaccination both contracted markedly at late timepoints after vaccination, which fits with T cell responses waning over time. Limitations of the study were the small number of convalescent patients and the absence of early post-infection timepoints.

The CDR3 goes from the cysteine to the phenylalanine over 13 residues. The kept DNA is CDR3 alone, 39 bases in frame from the first base. Looking up the germline V gene yields CDR1 SQVTM and CDR2 ANQGSEA. Relative to germline, V is 5 bases shorter and J is 0 bases shorter, with 8 bases between their ends. In the ViraFEST assay, PBMC were stimulated with viral peptide pools, and antigen-specific CD4+ T cell clonotypes were then identified by expansion using TCR sequencing. After 10 days of culture, CD4+ T cells were isolated with the EasySep CD4+ T cell isolation kit. PCR-confirmed SARS-CoV-2 infection had occurred in convalescent patients between March and December 2020, before the Alpha, Beta and Delta variants emerged in the United States. Each well held 2 million to 2.5 million PBMC cultured in IMDM containing approximately 5.2% human AB serum, about 10 IU/ml IL-2 and gentamicin, along with around 9.1 ug/ml peptides. An HIV-1 Nef peptide pool was used as the negative control culture condition. On days 3 and 7, half of the culture medium was replaced with fresh IL-2-containing medium. Unless otherwise noted, each peptide stimulation condition was cultured in triplicate wells. Using Ficoll-Paque Plus gradient centrifugation, PBMC were separated from whole blood and then either used fresh or cryopreserved at -140C. The QIAamp micro DNA kit was used to extract genomic DNA from the cultured CD4+ T cells.

Recombination linked TRBV29-1 to TRBJ1-5; the D segment cannot be called with confidence. Specimen: CD4+ T cells from PBMCs cultured with HIV peptides, collected before COVID-19 vaccination. Per the publication, the cell subset or site label means: HIV-1 Nef peptide pool negative control/reference culture. This receptor was identified in a human donor who had a prior SARS-CoV-2 infection. CDR3 sequence: CSVYVDSNQPQHF. The DNA sequence is as follows: TGCAGCGTTTATGTGGATAGCAATCAGCCCCAGCATTTT.